The rows below give T cell receptor beta chains drawn from one sample of a study of blood T cell repertoires in COVID-19. TCRdb keeps only in-frame clones here, not all; method: immunoSEQ multiplex PCR. The data show 110,000 to 150,000 clones, 60% to 80% seen once. The sample consisted of peripheral blood. These receptors all stem from a man aged 45 to 65 with active or convalescent COVID-19. CDR3s include the opening cysteine and the closing phenylalanine or tryptophan. Fields, in order: V gene, clone size, J gene, D gene, CDR3 length, CDR3 protein, CDR3 DNA. D genes are given only for firm matches. For some rows the clone size is stated as once, few or many, or as a class when expanded; others skip it.

V: TRBV10-2
size: NA
J: TRBJ1-5
D: NA
length: 14
CDR3: CASSDAGLNQPQHF
DNA: TGCGCCAGCAGTGATGCGGGGCTCAATCAGCCCCAGCATTTT

V: TRBV7-9
size: NA
J: TRBJ2-5
D: NA
length: 13
CDR3: CASSHDRTETQYF
DNA: TGTGCCAGCAGCCACGACAGGACGGAGACCCAGTACTTC

V: TRBV27
size: once
J: TRBJ2-1
D: TRBD2
length: 18
CDR3: CASIQPGLAGGQGGEQFF
DNA: TGTGCCAGCATCCAGCCGGGACTAGCGGGAGGGCAGGGAGGTGAGCAGTTCTTC

V: TRBV28
size: NA
J: TRBJ1-5
D: NA
length: 14
CDR3: CASSGRGSNQPQHF
DNA: TGTGCCAGCAGTGGCCGGGGGAGCAATCAGCCCCAGCATTTT

V: TRBV12-3/TRBV12-4
size: NA
J: TRBJ2-1
D: TRBD2
length: 13
CDR3: CASTPLAGGWQFF
DNA: TGTGCCAGCACCCCCCTAGCGGGAGGTTGGCAGTTCTTC

V: TRBV9
size: NA
J: TRBJ2-4
D: TRBD1
length: 14
CDR3: CASSTSWDRDIQYF
DNA: TGTGCCAGCAGCACCTCCTGGGACAGGGACATTCAGTACTTC

V: TRBV29-1
size: once
J: TRBJ2-7
D: TRBD1
length: 13
CDR3: CSVPGTAAYEQYF
DNA: TGCAGCGTCCCCGGGACAGCCGCCTACGAGCAGTACTTC

V: TRBV19
size: NA
J: TRBJ2-5
D: NA
length: 15
CDR3: CASSMGRQYQETQYF
DNA: TGTGCCAGTAGTATGGGGCGACAGTACCAAGAGACCCAGTACTTC

V: TRBV29-1
size: once
J: TRBJ2-7
D: TRBD1
length: 14
CDR3: CSVAGTDSSYEQYF
DNA: TGCAGCGTTGCTGGGACAGACTCCTCCTACGAGCAGTACTTC

V: TRBV3-1/TRBV3-2
size: NA
J: TRBJ2-7
D: TRBD2
length: 14
CDR3: CASSQVRTSDEQYF
DNA: TGTGCCAGCAGCCAAGTCCGGACTAGCGACGAGCAGTACTTC

V: TRBV11-2
size: NA
J: TRBJ2-3
D: TRBD2
length: 15
CDR3: CASSFTSGSTDTQYF
DNA: TGTGCCAGCAGCTTTACTAGCGGATCTACAGATACGCAGTATTTT

V: TRBV6-1
size: NA
J: TRBJ2-7
D: TRBD1
length: 16
CDR3: CASSEAGQGAAYEQYF
DNA: TGTGCCAGCAGTGAAGCAGGACAGGGGGCGGCCTACGAGCAGTACTTC

V: TRBV27
size: few
J: TRBJ1-3
D: NA
length: 12
CDR3: CARTPNPATIYF
DNA: TGTGCCAGGACTCCCAACCCGGCCACCATATATTTT

V: TRBV18
size: NA
J: TRBJ1-1
D: TRBD1
length: 18
CDR3: CASSRGQGRPSMNTEAFF
DNA: TGTGCCAGCTCCCGAGGACAGGGTCGCCCCTCGATGAACACTGAAGCTTTCTTT

V: TRBV7-3
size: NA
J: TRBJ2-3
D: NA
length: 15
CDR3: CASSLVSGGTDTQYF
DNA: TGTGCCAGCAGCTTAGTGTCAGGGGGCACAGATACGCAGTATTTT

V: TRBV27
size: NA
J: TRBJ2-2
D: TRBD2
length: 16
CDR3: CASNPSGRVATGELFF
DNA: TGTGCCAGCAATCCTAGCGGGAGGGTCGCCACCGGGGAGCTGTTTTTT

V: TRBV6-6
size: few
J: TRBJ2-5
D: NA
length: 15
CDR3: CASSYIGQGQETQYF
DNA: TGTGCCAGCAGTTACATCGGGCAGGGCCAAGAGACCCAGTACTTC

V: TRBV5-6
size: many
J: TRBJ2-7
D: TRBD1
length: 14
CDR3: CASSLGRGYYEQYF
DNA: TGTGCCAGCAGCTTGGGCAGGGGGTACTACGAGCAGTACTTC

V: TRBV4-1
size: medium-sized
J: TRBJ1-1
D: TRBD1
length: 14
CDR3: CASSPNTGDTEAFF
DNA: TGCGCCAGCAGCCCAAATACAGGGGACACTGAAGCTTTCTTT

V: TRBV27
size: NA
J: TRBJ2-7
D: TRBD2
length: 14
CDR3: CASSSGTRGYEQYF
DNA: TGTGCCAGCAGTTCCGGGACTAGGGGCTACGAGCAGTACTTC

V: TRBV6-4
size: NA
J: TRBJ1-2
D: NA
length: 13
CDR3: CASRSGGAGGYTF
DNA: TGTGCCAGCAGGAGTGGGGGCGCAGGGGGCTACACCTTC

V: TRBV6-5
size: NA
J: TRBJ1-5
D: TRBD1
length: 15
CDR3: CASSTRQGPGLPQHF
DNA: TGTGCCAGCAGTACGAGACAGGGACCAGGGTTGCCCCAGCATTTT

V: TRBV9
size: NA
J: TRBJ1-3
D: NA
length: 15
CDR3: CASSPLFAGGNTIYF
DNA: TGTGCCAGCAGCCCCCTTTTTGCCGGGGGAAACACCATATATTTT

V: TRBV4-2
size: few
J: TRBJ1-6
D: NA
length: 14
CDR3: CASSLTVHNSPLHF
DNA: TGTGCCAGCAGCCTGACTGTACATAATTCACCCCTCCACTTT

V: TRBV18
size: NA
J: TRBJ2-3
D: TRBD1
length: 16
CDR3: CASSLRGQGSSDTQYF
DNA: TGTGCCAGCTCACTCCGGGGACAGGGCTCATCAGATACGCAGTATTTT

V: TRBV7-7
size: NA
J: TRBJ2-1
D: NA
length: 14
CDR3: CASSPTGRYNEQFF
DNA: TGTGCCAGCAGCCCCACCGGGAGATACAATGAGCAGTTCTTC

V: TRBV6-5
size: NA
J: TRBJ1-5
D: NA
length: 10
CDR3: CASGPQPQHF
DNA: TGTGCCAGCGGGCCTCAGCCCCAGCATTTT

V: TRBV9
size: NA
J: TRBJ2-7
D: NA
length: 15
CDR3: CASSVAGGGPNEQYF
DNA: TGTGCCAGCAGCGTAGCCGGGGGTGGTCCCAACGAGCAGTACTTC

V: TRBV5-1
size: NA
J: TRBJ2-3
D: NA
length: 15
CDR3: CASSPPLGVTDTQYF
DNA: TGCGCCAGCAGCCCCCCCCTCGGGGTAACAGATACGCAGTATTTT

V: TRBV27
size: NA
J: TRBJ2-1
D: TRBD2
length: 16
CDR3: CASSPGTSGGYNEQFF
DNA: TGTGCCAGCAGTCCCGGGACTAGCGGGGGCTACAATGAGCAGTTCTTC

V: TRBV7-8
size: NA
J: TRBJ2-2
D: NA
length: 16
CDR3: CASSLPAGSNTGELFF
DNA: TGTGCCAGCAGCTTACCCGCAGGCTCGAACACCGGGGAGCTGTTTTTT

V: TRBV9
size: once
J: TRBJ2-2
D: NA
length: 14
CDR3: CASSEQVSTGELFF
DNA: TGTGCCAGCAGCGAACAGGTTTCCACCGGGGAGCTGTTTTTT

V: TRBV7-2
size: NA
J: TRBJ2-7
D: TRBD2
length: 15
CDR3: CASSLVLAAAGEQYF
DNA: TGTGCCAGCAGCTTAGTACTAGCGGCCGCGGGGGAGCAGTACTTC

V: TRBV27
size: few
J: TRBJ1-3
D: NA
length: 14
CDR3: CASSATGPGNTIYF
DNA: TGTGCCAGCAGTGCCACAGGGCCAGGAAACACCATATATTTT

V: TRBV28
size: NA
J: TRBJ2-1
D: NA
length: 13
CDR3: CASSWRIANEQFF
DNA: TGTGCCAGCAGTTGGAGAATAGCGAACGAGCAGTTCTTC

V: TRBV19
size: NA
J: TRBJ1-3
D: TRBD1
length: 16
CDR3: CASRDRVRVSGNTIYF
DNA: TGTGCCAGTAGGGACAGGGTCCGTGTATCTGGAAACACCATATATTTT

V: TRBV19
size: NA
J: TRBJ2-7
D: NA
length: 11
CDR3: CASRDNYEQYF
DNA: TGTGCCAGTCGGGACAACTACGAGCAGTACTTC

V: TRBV7-8
size: few
J: TRBJ2-7
D: TRBD1
length: 15
CDR3: CASSWRTGEYYEQYF
DNA: TGTGCCAGCAGCTGGCGGACAGGGGAATACTACGAGCAGTACTTC

V: TRBV5-8
size: NA
J: TRBJ2-3
D: NA
length: 14
CDR3: CASSLAQGADTQYF
DNA: TGTGCCAGCAGCTTGGCCCAGGGTGCAGATACGCAGTATTTT